This T cell receptor beta chain was documented in a study of PD-L1 blockade in urothelial cancer. Germline V gives CDR1 DFQATT, CDR2 SNEGSKA (reference sequence). The CDR3 consists of 11 residues. The ends were cut back, 4 bases at V and 9 bases at J, with 10 bases in the middle. Using immunoSEQ multiplex PCR, the repertoire was profiled, and TCRdb retains in-frame clones only, with some absent. The repertoire holds 29,000 or so clones, with around 87% as singletons. The gene calls are TRBV20-1 and TRBJ2-1; D unresolved. The receptor was derived from a man between 50 and 59 years old with urothelial cancer. This sample comprised PBMCs, obtained around atezolizumab (anti-PD-L1) treatment. The DNA for the CDR3 is TGCAGTGCTATGAGGAAGGTTGAGCAGTTCTTC. This sequence encodes CSAMRKVEQFF.